A single sample is the source of the 10 T cell receptor beta chains below, sequenced in a study of vaccination effects on CD4 cells after COVID-19. The antigens for these receptors are not known. Clones were sequenced by immunoSEQ multiplex PCR, and TCRdb holds only the in-frame ones, with some missing. The sample records about 40,000 clones, around 66% being singletons. Sequencing in the ViraFEST assay came after antigen-specific CD4+ T cells had been expanded with viral peptide pools, which were used to stimulate PBMC. Scientists isolated CD4+ T cells after a roughly 10-day culture period ended. Prior SARS-CoV-2 infection was absent in the vaccine recipients, as shown by negative nucleocapsid antibodies. Sample: CD4+ T cells from PBMCs cultured with HCoV-OC43 spike peptides, taken before COVID-19 vaccination. The subset: HCoV-OC43 spike overlapping peptide pool stimulation. The origin of the receptors is a human donor who received a COVID-19 vaccine.

This chain joins TRBV11-2 and TRBJ2-1; 8 positions match TRBD2. Germline trimming cut 2 bases from V and 3 bases from J; bases unmatched to any gene: 12. CDR1 and CDR2 from the germline V gene are SGHAT and FQNNGV. The CDR3 covers 18 residues. The CDR3 here is CASSLSGRAGVHYNEQFF. CDR3 nucleotide sequence: TGTGCCAGCAGCTTATCGGGCAGAGCGGGAGTGCACTACAATGAGCAGTTCTTC.

This chain uses TRBV10-2 with TRBJ2-1; tentatively, D is TRBD2 (5 bases). CDR3 length: 15 amino acids. Germline-derived CDR1 and CDR2 are WSHSY and SAAADI. V was shortened by 5 bases and J by 4 bases, with 15 bases between the two germline ends. CDR3 sequence reads: CASSPGGFGYNEQFF. The CDR3 DNA follows: TGCGCCAGCAGTCCGGGCGGGTTCGGGTACAATGAGCAGTTCTTC.

This chain links TRBV10-3 with TRBJ2-5; the D is unclear. Germline lookup yields CDR1 ENHRY and CDR2 SYGVKD. The length of the CDR3 is 12 residues. With 3 bases removed from V and 2 bases from J, the gap between germline ends came to 4 bases. CDR3 sequence reads: CAISELQETQYF. CDR3 sequence (DNA): TGTGCCATCAGTGAATTACAAGAGACCCAGTACTTC.

The chain links TRBV11-2 to TRBJ1-5; 9 nucleotides agree with TRBD1. The CDR3 has 13 amino acids. Trimming cost V 5 bases and J 7 bases; bases outside gene matches: 3. CDR1 is SGHAT, CDR2 FQNNGV, per germline. The CDR3 nucleotides read TGTGCCAGCAGCCAGGACAGGGGACAGCCCCAGCATTTT. Its translation is CASSQDRGQPQHF.

The chain has TRBV5-8 and TRBJ1-2; unclear D gene. The CDR3 is 13 amino acids. V lost 2 bases and J 5 bases, leaving 10 bases between the germline ends. The V gene's germline CDR1 is SGHTS and CDR2 YDEGEE. The CDR3 spells CASSFGRIYGYTF. The CDR3 DNA reads as TGTGCCAGCAGCTTCGGACGGATATATGGCTACACCTTC.

This clone was found a few times. The CDR3 loop reads CASSQLVGGYNEQFF. The CDR3 nucleotides read TGTGCCAGCAGCCAACTAGTGGGGGGGTACAATGAGCAGTTCTTC. V is TRBV11-2 and J is TRBJ2-1, with 7 bases that match TRBD2. Germline CDR1 reads SGHAT; CDR2 reads FQNNGV. This CDR3 comprises 15 residues. V dropped 5 bases and J dropped 4; count of bases not matched to a gene: 8.

This clone qualifies as medium-sized. The rearrangement joins TRBV7-9 to TRBJ1-3; 8 bases align to TRBD1. The length of the CDR3 is 17 residues. Looked up from germline, CDR1 is SEHNR and CDR2 is FQNEAQ (reference sequence). The junction had 9 bases not matched to a gene; V was cut back by 5 bases and J by 0 bases. CDR3 coding DNA: TGTGCCAGCAGCACCTCGACAGGGGCGATCTCTGGAAACACCATATATTTT. It translates to CASSTSTGAISGNTIYF.

This clone was detected only a few times. The chain has TRBV5-4 and TRBJ2-2, with D maybe TRBD2 (7 bases). This CDR3 comprises 16 residues. CDR1 and CDR2 (germline): SGHNT, YYREEE (reference sequence). V lost 4 bases, J lost 5 bases, and 18 bases lay in between. The CDR3 protein is CASSAPPGEGTGELFF. The CDR3 bases are TGTGCCAGCAGCGCACCCCCAGGGGAGGGTACCGGGGAGCTGTTTTTT. Drawing the rest from reference TRBV5-4 and TRBJ2-2, the complete variable domain is ETGVTQSPTHLIKTRGQQVTLRCSSQSGHNTVSWYQQALGQGPQFIFQYYREEENGRGNFPPRFSGLQFPNYSSELNVNALELDDSALYLCASSAPPGEGTGELFFGEGSRLTVL.

The CDR3 DNA reads as TGCGCCATCCGGGGGCATCGGGCCTACAATGAGCAGTTCTTC. It yields the protein CAIRGHRAYNEQFF. V is TRBV23-1 and J is TRBJ2-1, with D perhaps TRBD1 or TRBD2 (6 bases each). TRBV23-1 is an ORF, and what it does is uncertain. V was cut by 10 bases and J by 2 bases, with 15 bases left in between. The CDR3 consists of 14 residues.

The V and J genes are TRBV29-1 and TRBJ1-2; no definite D call. Germline lookup yields CDR1 SQVTM and CDR2 ANQGSEA. The V and J ends lost 3 bases and 6 bases respectively, with 11 bases between them. This CDR3 has 12 residues. For the CDR3, the DNA is TGCAGCGTTGACCCGAACCTAAATGGCTACACCTTC. Encoded protein: CSVDPNLNGYTF.